Sequencing of this T cell receptor beta chain was carried out in a study of Ad26.COV2.S vaccination and SARS-CoV-2 variants. Study overall: Intramuscular Ad26.COV2.S doses were given once or twice, 56 days apart.

The treatment: around 19 received Ad26.COV2.S at low or high dose, single or two shots; about 5 received placebo; per-sample allocation not given. Specimens were obtained on day 63 following the first vaccine or placebo injection. Germline assignment: CDR1 LGHNA and CDR2 YSLEER. There are 12 residues in the CDR3. Germline trimming cut 0 bases from V and 10 bases from J; bases unmatched to any gene: 2. Regarding the study as a whole: Compared with placebo recipients, vaccine recipients had higher spike-specific TCR breadth.

Clones were read by immunoSEQ multiplex PCR, and TCRdb kept only the in-frame ones, dropping some. In the table there are roughly 330,000 clones, 75% to 90% of which are singletons. Turning to this clone: Its antigen is currently unknown.

The J gene is TRBJ1-1, the V gene TRBV4-3, with TRBD1 matching 7 bases. This sample comprised peripheral blood, obtained in a trial of Ad26.COV2.S vaccine versus placebo. This receptor was identified in a person aged 18-60 years who received the Ad26.COV2.S COVID-19 vaccine or a placebo. CDR3 protein: CASSQDRGAAFF. The CDR3 nucleotides read TGCGCCAGCAGCCAAGACAGGGGGGCAGCTTTCTTT.